Below, 10 T cell receptor beta chains from the same sample are listed, as sequenced in a study of T cell changes during pregnancy in multiple sclerosis (dated by TCRdb to about 2019). The library came from the immunoSEQ multiplex PCR assay. Sourced from immuneACCESS, this table was stored by TCRdb with only in-frame sequences that have V and J called. A share of the clones is absent; for the studies checked, an unresolved V gene accounts for under half, and the remainder has no known explanation. The sample contains tens of thousands of clones, 80% to 90% of them found a single time. The ten largest account for about 6.9% of the sample. Specimen: CD8+ T cells from peripheral blood mononuclear cells, collected in the second trimester of pregnancy. Every receptor here comes from a female donor with multiple sclerosis, enrolled in a pregnancy study.

The sample holds one count of this clone. This rearrangement joins TRBV2 to TRBJ2-3; a weak D match, TRBD1 (6 bases). V was cut by 6 bases and J by 3 bases, with 10 bases left in between. Germline V lookup: CDR1 SNHLY, CDR2 FYNNEI. CDR3 length: 13 amino acids. CDR3 DNA sequence: TGTGCCAGCAGCTCGGACAGAACAGATACGCAGTATTTT. Translation: CASSSDRTDTQYF.

CDR3 region: CASSEVRGSGNTEAFF. In DNA, the CDR3 is TGTGCCAGCAGTGAAGTTAGAGGGTCCGGAAACACTGAAGCTTTCTTT. The V call is TRBV6-1, the J call TRBJ1-1; D is ambiguous. CDR1 MNHNS and CDR2 SASEGT come from the germline V gene. V shed 1 base and J shed 2 bases, with 14 bases lying between them. The CDR3 loop spans 16 amino acids.

This clone has a handful of counts. The chain combines TRBV4-1 with TRBJ1-6, with D possibly matching TRBD1 (6 bases). The CDR3 spans 15 residues. The germline CDR1 and CDR2 sequences are MGHRA and YSYEKL. V lost 4 bases and J lost 4, with 11 bases in between. The CDR3 DNA follows: TGCGCCAGCAGCCGGGAGACAGGATATAATTCACCCCTCCACTTT. It yields the protein CASSRETGYNSPLHF.

The chain carries TRBV28 and TRBJ2-3; 9 bases fit TRBD1. The V gene end was trimmed by 2 bases and the J gene end by 2 bases; junction bases not matched to a gene: 2. Per germline, CDR1 MDHEN and CDR2 SYDVKM. This CDR3 contains 15 residues. As DNA, the CDR3 is TGTGCCAGCAGTTTAGGGACAGGGACCACAGATACGCAGTATTTT. This sequence encodes CASSLGTGTTDTQYF.

This clone showed up just a few times. The rearrangement joins TRBV11-2 to TRBJ1-1; no definite D call. V lost 0 bases and J lost 3, with 14 bases in between. CDR1 and CDR2 (germline): SGHAT, FQNNGV. CDR3 length equals 16 residues. The CDR3 bases are TGTGCCAGCAGCTTAGATGGTGAGGGAGTGGACACTGAAGCTTTCTTT. Protein: CASSLDGEGVDTEAFF.

The rearrangement joins TRBV28 to TRBJ2-3; D possibly corresponds to TRBD2 (6 bases). CDR1 is MDHEN and CDR2 is SYDVKM in the germline V gene. V dropped 3 bases and J dropped 1 base, with 8 bases sitting between them. The CDR3 covers 14 residues. In DNA form, the CDR3 reads TGTGCCAGCAGTTTTGGGGAGGGCACAGATACGCAGTATTTT. Translation gives CASSFGEGTDTQYF.

The chain links TRBV12-5 to TRBJ2-3; D is unresolved. The CDR3 is 17 amino acids. Germline CDR1 LGHNT, CDR2 FRNRAP. V was shortened by 8 bases and J by 1 base, with 22 bases between the two germline ends. The CDR3 nucleotides read TGTGCTAGTTCTCCCCCTCCCCCTGTAGAGGGCACAGATACGCAGTATTTT. Its translation is CASSPPPPVEGTDTQYF.

The chain couples TRBV19 to TRBJ2-7; TRBD1 matches 11 bases. From germline, CDR1 is LNHDA and CDR2 SQIVND (reference sequence). CDR3 length: 18 amino acids. Unmatched junction bases numbered 9, after V lost 0 bases and J lost 2 bases. CDR3 in amino acids: CASSIDLPGQGDPYEQYF. The CDR3 DNA is TGTGCCAGTAGTATAGATCTGCCGGGACAGGGGGACCCCTACGAGCAGTACTTC.

V is TRBV7-3 and J is TRBJ2-1; 12 positions agree with TRBD2. The junction had 3 bases not matched to a gene; V was cut back by 3 bases and J by 6 bases. CDR3 length: 15 residues. The germline V gene has CDR1 SGHTA and CDR2 FQGTGA. CDR3 coding DNA: TGTGCCAGCAGCTTCCTAGCGGGAGGGCCCAATGAGCAGTTCTTC. Translated, it gives CASSFLAGGPNEQFF.

V gene TRBV2 combines with J gene TRBJ2-5; 12 bases align to TRBD2. V lost 7 bases and J lost 1; bases outside the gene matches: 4. CDR3 length: 15 residues. Germline-derived CDR1 and CDR2 are SNHLY and FYNNEI. The CDR3 is CASTRLAGVQETQYF. In DNA form, the CDR3 reads TGTGCCAGCACCAGACTAGCGGGGGTCCAAGAGACCCAGTACTTC.